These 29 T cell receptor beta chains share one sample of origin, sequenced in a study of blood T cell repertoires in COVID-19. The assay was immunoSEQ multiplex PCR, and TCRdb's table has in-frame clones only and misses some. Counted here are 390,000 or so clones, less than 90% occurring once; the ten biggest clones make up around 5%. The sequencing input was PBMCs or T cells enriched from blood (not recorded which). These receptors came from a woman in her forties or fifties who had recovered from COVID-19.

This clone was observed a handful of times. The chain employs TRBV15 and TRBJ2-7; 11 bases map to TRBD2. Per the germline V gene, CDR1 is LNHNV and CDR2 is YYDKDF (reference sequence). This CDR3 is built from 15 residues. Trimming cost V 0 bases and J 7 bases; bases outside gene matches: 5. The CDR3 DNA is TGTGCCACCAGCAGAGATAGCGGGGGGGCACGTGAGCAGTACTTC. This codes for CATSRDSGGAREQYF. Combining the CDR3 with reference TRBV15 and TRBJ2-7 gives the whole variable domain DAMVIQNPRYQVTQFGKPVTLSCSQTLNHNVMYWYQQKSSQAPKLLFHYYDKDFNNEADTPDNFQSRRPNTSFCFLDIRSPGLGDTAMYLCATSRDSGGAREQYFGPGTRLTVT.

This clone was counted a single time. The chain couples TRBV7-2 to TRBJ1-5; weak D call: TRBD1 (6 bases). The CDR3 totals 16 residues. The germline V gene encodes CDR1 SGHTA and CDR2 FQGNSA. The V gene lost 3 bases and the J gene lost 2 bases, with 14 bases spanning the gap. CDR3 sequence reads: CASSLSPDRGNQPQHF. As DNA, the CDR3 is TGTGCCAGCAGCTTGTCACCGGACAGAGGCAATCAGCCCCAGCATTTT.

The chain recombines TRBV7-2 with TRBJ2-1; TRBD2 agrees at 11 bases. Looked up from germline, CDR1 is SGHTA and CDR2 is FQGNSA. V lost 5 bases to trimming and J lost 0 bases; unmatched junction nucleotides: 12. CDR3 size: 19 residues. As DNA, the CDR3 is TGTGCCAGCAGCGTAAGAGGACTAGCGGGCACTAGCTCCTACAATGAGCAGTTCTTC. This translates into CASSVRGLAGTSSYNEQFF.

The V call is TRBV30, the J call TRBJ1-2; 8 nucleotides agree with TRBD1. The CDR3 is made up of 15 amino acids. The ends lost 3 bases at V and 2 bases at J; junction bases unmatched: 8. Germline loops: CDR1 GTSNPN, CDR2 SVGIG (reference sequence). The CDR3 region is CAWRTHRTGNYGYTF. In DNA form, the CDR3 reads TGTGCCTGGAGAACACACCGGACAGGGAACTATGGCTACACCTTC.

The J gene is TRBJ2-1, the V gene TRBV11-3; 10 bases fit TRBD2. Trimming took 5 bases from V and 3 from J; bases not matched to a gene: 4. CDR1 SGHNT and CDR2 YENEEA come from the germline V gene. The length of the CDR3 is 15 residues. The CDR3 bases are TGTGCCAGCAGCGAGCGGGGGGGATACTACAATGAGCAGTTCTTC. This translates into CASSERGGYYNEQFF.

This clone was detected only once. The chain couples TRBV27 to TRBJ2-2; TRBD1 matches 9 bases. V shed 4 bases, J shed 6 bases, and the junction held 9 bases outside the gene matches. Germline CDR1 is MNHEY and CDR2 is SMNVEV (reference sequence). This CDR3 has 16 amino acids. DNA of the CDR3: TGTGCCAGCAGTTGGATCGGGACAGGGCGTCCCGGGGAGCTGTTTTTT. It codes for CASSWIGTGRPGELFF.

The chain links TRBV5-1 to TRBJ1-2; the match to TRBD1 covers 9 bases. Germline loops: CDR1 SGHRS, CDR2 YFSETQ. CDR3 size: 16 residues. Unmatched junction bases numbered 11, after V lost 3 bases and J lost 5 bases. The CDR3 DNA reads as TGCGCCAGCAGCTCCCGACAGGGGGGAAATCTTTATGGCTACACCTTC. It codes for CASSSRQGGNLYGYTF.

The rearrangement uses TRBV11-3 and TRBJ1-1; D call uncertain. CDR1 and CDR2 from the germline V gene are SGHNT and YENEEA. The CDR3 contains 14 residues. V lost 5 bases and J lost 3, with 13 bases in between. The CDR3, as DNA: TGTGCCAGCAGCCCGACCTCGGGTTACACTGAAGCTTTCTTT. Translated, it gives CASSPTSGYTEAFF.

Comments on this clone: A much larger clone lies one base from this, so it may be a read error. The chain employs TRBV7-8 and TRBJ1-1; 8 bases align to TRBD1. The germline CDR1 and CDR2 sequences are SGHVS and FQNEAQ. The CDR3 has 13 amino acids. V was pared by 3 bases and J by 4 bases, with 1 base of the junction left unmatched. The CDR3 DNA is TGTGCCAGCAGCTTCACAGGGGGCACTGAAGCTTTCTTT. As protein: CASSFTGGTEAFF.

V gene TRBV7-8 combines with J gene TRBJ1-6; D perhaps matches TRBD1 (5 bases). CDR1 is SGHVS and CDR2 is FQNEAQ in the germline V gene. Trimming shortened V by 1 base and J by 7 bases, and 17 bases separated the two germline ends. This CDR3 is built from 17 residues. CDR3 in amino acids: CASSLGSGIRSNSPLHF. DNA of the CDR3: TGTGCCAGCAGCTTAGGGTCAGGGATAAGGTCCAATTCACCCCTCCACTTT.

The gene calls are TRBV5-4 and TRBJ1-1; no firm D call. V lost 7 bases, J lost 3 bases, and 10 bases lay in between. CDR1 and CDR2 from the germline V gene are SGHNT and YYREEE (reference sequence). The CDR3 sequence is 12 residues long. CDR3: CASATQDTEAFF. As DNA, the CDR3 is TGTGCCAGCGCAACCCAGGACACTGAAGCTTTCTTT.

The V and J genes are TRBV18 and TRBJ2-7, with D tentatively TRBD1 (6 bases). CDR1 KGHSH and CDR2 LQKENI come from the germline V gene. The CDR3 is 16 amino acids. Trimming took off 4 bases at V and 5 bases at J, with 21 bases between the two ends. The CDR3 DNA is TGTGCCAGCTCACTCCTACCACCAGAAACAGGGCACGAGCAGTACTTC. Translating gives CASSLLPPETGHEQYF.

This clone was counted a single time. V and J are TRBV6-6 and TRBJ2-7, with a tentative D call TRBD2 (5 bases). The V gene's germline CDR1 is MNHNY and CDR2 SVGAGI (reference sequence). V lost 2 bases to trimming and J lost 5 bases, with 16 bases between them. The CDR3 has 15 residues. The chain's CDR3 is CASSYVFGSWHEQYF. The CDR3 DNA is TGTGCCAGCAGTTACGTTTTTGGGAGCTGGCACGAGCAGTACTTC.

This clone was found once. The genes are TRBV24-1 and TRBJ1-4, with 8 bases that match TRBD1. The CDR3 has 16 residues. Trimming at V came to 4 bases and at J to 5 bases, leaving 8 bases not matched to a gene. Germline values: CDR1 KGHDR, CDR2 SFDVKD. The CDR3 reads CATSDPDRGRNEKLFF. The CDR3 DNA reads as TGTGCCACCAGTGACCCTGACAGGGGACGAAATGAAAAACTGTTTTTT.

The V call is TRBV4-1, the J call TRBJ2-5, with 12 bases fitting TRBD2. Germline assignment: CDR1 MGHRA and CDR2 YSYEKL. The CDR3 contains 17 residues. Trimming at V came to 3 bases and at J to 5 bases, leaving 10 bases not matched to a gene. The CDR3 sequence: CASSQGKTSGGSETQYF. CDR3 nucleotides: TGCGCCAGCAGCCAGGGGAAGACTAGCGGGGGATCGGAGACCCAGTACTTC.

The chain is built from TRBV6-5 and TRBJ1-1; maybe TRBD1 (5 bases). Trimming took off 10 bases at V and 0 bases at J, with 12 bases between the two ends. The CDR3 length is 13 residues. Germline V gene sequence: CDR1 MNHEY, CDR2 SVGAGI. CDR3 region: CATERGLNTEAFF. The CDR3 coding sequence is TGTGCCACCGAGCGGGGCCTGAACACTGAAGCTTTCTTT.

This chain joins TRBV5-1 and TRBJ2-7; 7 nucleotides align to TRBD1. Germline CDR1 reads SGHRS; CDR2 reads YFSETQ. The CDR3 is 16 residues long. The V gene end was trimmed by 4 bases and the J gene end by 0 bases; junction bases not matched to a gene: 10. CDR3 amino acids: CASSKPGQDSSYEQYF. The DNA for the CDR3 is TGCGCCAGCAGCAAGCCCGGACAGGACAGCTCCTACGAGCAGTACTTC. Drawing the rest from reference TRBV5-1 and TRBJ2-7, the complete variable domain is KAGVTQTPRYLIKTRGQQVTLSCSPISGHRSVSWYQQTPGQGLQFLFEYFSETQRNKGNFPGRFSGRQFSNSRSEMNVSTLELGDSALYLCASSKPGQDSSYEQYFGPGTRLTVT.

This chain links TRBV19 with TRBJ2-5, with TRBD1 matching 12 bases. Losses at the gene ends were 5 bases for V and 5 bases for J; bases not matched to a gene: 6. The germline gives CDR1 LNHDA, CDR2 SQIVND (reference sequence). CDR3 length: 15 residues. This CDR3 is CASSGGTGGRETQYF. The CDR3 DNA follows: TGTGCCAGTAGTGGGGGGACAGGGGGCCGTGAGACCCAGTACTTC.

In DNA, the CDR3 is TGTGCCAGCAGCGGGCAAGTGGGGGGTAATGAAAAACTGTTTTTT. This translates into CASSGQVGGNEKLFF. The chain carries TRBV11-2 and TRBJ1-4; a possible D gene is TRBD1 (5 bases). CDR3 size: 15 residues. CDR1 SGHAT and CDR2 FQNNGV come from the germline V gene. Trimming cost V 5 bases and J 4 bases, with 14 bases left between them.

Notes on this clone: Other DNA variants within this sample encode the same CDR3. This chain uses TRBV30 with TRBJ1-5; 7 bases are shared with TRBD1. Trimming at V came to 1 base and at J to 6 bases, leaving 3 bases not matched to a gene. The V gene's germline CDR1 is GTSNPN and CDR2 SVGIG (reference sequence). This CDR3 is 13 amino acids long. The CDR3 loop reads CAWSGQGGQPQHF. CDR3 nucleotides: TGTGCCTGGAGTGGACAGGGCGGTCAGCCCCAGCATTTT.

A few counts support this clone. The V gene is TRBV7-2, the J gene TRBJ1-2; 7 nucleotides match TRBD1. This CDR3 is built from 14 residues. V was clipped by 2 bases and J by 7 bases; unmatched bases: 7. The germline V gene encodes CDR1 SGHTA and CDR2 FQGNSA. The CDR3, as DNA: TGTGCCAGCAGCTTAACAGGGGCCTGGAGTGGCTACACCTTC. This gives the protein CASSLTGAWSGYTF.

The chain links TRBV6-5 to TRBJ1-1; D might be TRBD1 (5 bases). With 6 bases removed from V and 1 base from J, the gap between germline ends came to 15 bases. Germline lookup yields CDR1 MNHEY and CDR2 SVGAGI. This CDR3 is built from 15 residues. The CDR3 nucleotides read TGTGCCAGCAGGAGAGTATCAGACAGGAACACTGAAGCTTTCTTT. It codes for CASRRVSDRNTEAFF.

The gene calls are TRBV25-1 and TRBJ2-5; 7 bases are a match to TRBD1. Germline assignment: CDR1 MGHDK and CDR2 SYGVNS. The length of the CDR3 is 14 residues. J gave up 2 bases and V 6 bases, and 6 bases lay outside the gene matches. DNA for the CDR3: TGTGCCAGCAGCCTCCCGGGACAGCAAGAGACCCAGTACTTC. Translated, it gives CASSLPGQQETQYF.

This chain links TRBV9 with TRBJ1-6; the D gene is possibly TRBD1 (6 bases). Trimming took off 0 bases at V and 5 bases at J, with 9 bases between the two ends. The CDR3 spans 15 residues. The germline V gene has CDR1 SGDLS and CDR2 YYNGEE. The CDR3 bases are TGTGCCAGCAGCGTAGCAGGGGTTGATAATTCACCCCTCCACTTT. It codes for CASSVAGVDNSPLHF. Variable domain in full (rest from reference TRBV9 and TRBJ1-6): DSGVTQTPKHLITATGQRVTLRCSPRSGDLSVYWYQQSLDQGLQFLIQYYNGEERAKGNILERFSAQQFPDLHSELNLSSLELGDSALYFCASSVAGVDNSPLHFGNGTRLTVT.

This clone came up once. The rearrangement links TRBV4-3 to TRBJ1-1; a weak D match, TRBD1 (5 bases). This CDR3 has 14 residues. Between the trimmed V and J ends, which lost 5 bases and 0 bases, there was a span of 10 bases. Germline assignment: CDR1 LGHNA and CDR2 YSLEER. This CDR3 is CASSRGGLNTEAFF. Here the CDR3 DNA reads TGCGCCAGCAGCAGGGGAGGGCTGAACACTGAAGCTTTCTTT.

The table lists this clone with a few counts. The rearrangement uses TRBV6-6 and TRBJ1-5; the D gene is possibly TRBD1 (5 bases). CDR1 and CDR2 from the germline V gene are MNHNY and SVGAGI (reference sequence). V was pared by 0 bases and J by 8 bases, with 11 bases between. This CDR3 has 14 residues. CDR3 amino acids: CASSYSGRAEPQHF. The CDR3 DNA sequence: TGTGCCAGCAGTTACTCGGGCAGGGCTGAGCCCCAGCATTTT.

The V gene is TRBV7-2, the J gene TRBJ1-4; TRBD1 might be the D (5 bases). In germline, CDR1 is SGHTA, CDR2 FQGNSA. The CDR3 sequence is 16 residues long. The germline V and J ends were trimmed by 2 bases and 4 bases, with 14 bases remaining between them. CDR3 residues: CASSLNLAGNNEKLFF. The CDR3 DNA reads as TGTGCCAGCAGCTTAAATTTGGCAGGGAATAATGAAAAACTGTTTTTT.

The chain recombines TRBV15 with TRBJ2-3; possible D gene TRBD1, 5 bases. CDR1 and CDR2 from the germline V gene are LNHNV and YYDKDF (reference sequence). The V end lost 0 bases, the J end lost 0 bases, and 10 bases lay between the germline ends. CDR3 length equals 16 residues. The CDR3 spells CATSREGRSSTDTQYF. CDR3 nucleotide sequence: TGTGCCACCAGCAGAGAGGGGCGGAGTAGCACAGATACGCAGTATTTT.

CDR3 loop: CAWNLDRGSEKLFF. In nucleotides, the CDR3 is TGTGCCTGGAATCTAGACAGGGGAAGTGAAAAACTGTTTTTT. The V and J genes are TRBV30 and TRBJ1-4, with 8 bases identical to TRBD1. CDR1 is GTSNPN and CDR2 is SVGIG in the germline V gene (reference sequence). This CDR3 spans 14 amino acids. V dropped 4 bases and J dropped 7; count of bases not matched to a gene: 8.